This T cell receptor beta chain was documented in a study of identical twins. Findings of the study overall: Twins' surplus sharing was weaker for beta out-of-frame sequences.

This clonotype was counted many times. Antigen unknown. cDNA carried unique molecular identifiers, and a universal primer site was added by template switching. From the 5' RACE reads, TCRdb called clonotypes with MiXCR, one entry per CDR3 protein. The sample shows about 500,000 distinct CDR3 sequences, around 15% of them seen only once. Per germline, CDR1 LGHDT and CDR2 YNNKEL (reference sequence). The CDR3 is 15 residues long. V lost 4 bases and J 4 bases, leaving 14 bases between the germline ends. These same data were also listed under a study on yellow fever vaccine responses in identical twins. As reported in that work: Twins' vaccine T cell response reportedly seemed partly convergent, partly personalized.

This TCR was sampled from a woman aged 18 to 35 in good health. Source material: CD4+ T cells sorted from blood. V and J are TRBV3-1 and TRBJ2-1; D ambiguous. CDR3 sequence: CASSPRSAAYNEQFF. The CDR3 coding sequence is TGTGCCAGCAGCCCCCGGTCGGCCGCTTACAATGAGCAGTTCTTC.